This passage covers 25 T cell receptor beta chains from one sample sequenced in a study of cytotoxic CD8 clonotypes in ibrutinib-treated CLL. Sequencing used immunoSEQ multiplex PCR; TCRdb keeps in-frame clones, though not all of them. The top ten hold 15% of the sample, which has roughly 250,000 clones, less than 75% seen once. The sample in question was PBMCs, obtained after 24 months of ibrutinib treatment. These receptors were taken from a human donor with chronic lymphocytic leukemia.

The J gene is TRBJ1-4, the V gene TRBV5-1, with TRBD1 matching over 7 bases. The CDR3 contains 15 residues. CDR1 and CDR2 (germline): SGHRS, YFSETQ. The V segment lost 4 bases and the J segment 4 bases; nucleotides outside the gene matches: 7. CDR3 region: CASSLTGTVNEKLFF. The CDR3, as DNA: TGCGCCAGCAGCCTTACCGGGACAGTTAATGAAAAACTGTTTTTT.

The chain recombines TRBV9 with TRBJ2-3; D perhaps matches TRBD1 (6 bases). Germline lookup yields CDR1 SGDLS and CDR2 YYNGEE. The length of the CDR3 is 14 residues. Trimming left V 4 bases short and J 4 bases short, with 13 bases between. The CDR3 DNA follows: TGTGCCAGCAGCCCACAGGGAGATCCAGATACGCAGTATTTT. Translated, it gives CASSPQGDPDTQYF.

V is TRBV11-3 and J is TRBJ1-3; maybe TRBD1 (6 bases). The ends were cut back, 8 bases at V and 3 bases at J, with 14 bases in the middle. CDR3 length: 14 residues. CDR1 and CDR2 from the germline V gene are SGHNT and YENEEA. The CDR3 DNA reads as TGTGCCAGCGCGACGGGGGGCGATGGAAACACCATATATTTT. Translated: CASATGGDGNTIYF.

The sample holds a few counts of this clone. V usage is TRBV5-1 and J usage is TRBJ2-7; 10 bases agree with TRBD1. CDR3 size: 15 residues. CDR1 SGHRS and CDR2 YFSETQ come from the germline V gene. V was pared by 1 base and J by 5 bases, with 6 bases of the junction left unmatched. Here the CDR3 DNA reads TGCGCCAGCAGCTTGACCTCGACAGGGGGCAACGAGCAGTACTTC. Protein sequence: CASSLTSTGGNEQYF.

This sequence joins TRBV10-3 and TRBJ2-7; 9 bases line up with TRBD2. Germline CDR1 ENHRY, CDR2 SYGVKD. Germline trimming cut 2 bases from V and 4 bases from J; bases unmatched to any gene: 6. CDR3 length equals 15 residues. The CDR3 DNA reads as TGTGCCATCAGTGAGGGGAGCGGGAGGCGGTACGAGCAGTACTTC. As protein: CAISEGSGRRYEQYF.

This clone was observed a single time. The V and J genes are TRBV18 and TRBJ2-5; TRBD1 aligns across 10 bases. This CDR3 comprises 14 residues. The germline V gene has CDR1 KGHSH and CDR2 LQKENI. With V trimmed by 3 bases and J by 5 bases, 3 bases remained unmatched. CDR3 sequence: CASSPGQGRETQYF. The CDR3 DNA reads TGTGCCAGCTCACCGGGACAGGGGAGGGAGACCCAGTACTTC.

This chain connects TRBV29-1 to TRBJ2-5; the match to TRBD2 covers 9 bases. V was pared by 2 bases and J by 5 bases, with 9 bases of the junction left unmatched. Germline lookup yields CDR1 SQVTM and CDR2 ANQGSEA. CDR3 length equals 15 residues. This CDR3 reads CSVEKTSGARETQYF. The DNA for the CDR3 is TGCAGCGTTGAAAAGACTAGCGGAGCGCGGGAGACCCAGTACTTC.

Only one count was recorded for this clone. The V call is TRBV6-6, the J call TRBJ1-4, with unresolved D. Between the trimmed V and J ends, which lost 2 bases and 3 bases, there was a span of 4 bases. Per the germline V gene, CDR1 is MNHNY and CDR2 is SVGAGI (reference sequence). The CDR3 consists of 13 residues. This CDR3 is CASSYTSNEKLFF. The DNA for the CDR3 is TGTGCCAGCAGTTACACGTCTAATGAAAAACTGTTTTTT.

This chain connects TRBV28 to TRBJ2-3; D call uncertain. This CDR3 spans 14 amino acids. Germline values: CDR1 MDHEN, CDR2 SYDVKM. Trimming removed 3 bases from V and 1 base from J, with 8 bases in between. CDR3 amino acids: CASSFLSGTDTQYF. The CDR3 bases are TGTGCCAGCAGTTTCCTTTCCGGCACAGATACGCAGTATTTT.

The chain links TRBV29-1 to TRBJ1-2; the match to TRBD1 covers 9 bases. The CDR3 is 13 residues long. The junction had 5 bases not matched to a gene; V was cut back by 5 bases and J by 4 bases. Germline V gene sequence: CDR1 SQVTM, CDR2 ANQGSEA. The CDR3 loop reads CSVQMGQGYGYTF. For the CDR3, the DNA is TGCAGCGTTCAAATGGGACAGGGCTATGGCTACACCTTC.

The rearrangement links TRBV7-9 to TRBJ2-3, with 12 positions matching TRBD1. The V gene's germline CDR1 is SEHNR and CDR2 FQNEAQ (reference sequence). V was clipped by 5 bases and J by 5 bases; unmatched bases: 14. CDR3 size: 18 residues. The CDR3 loop reads CASSLPPPGQGAGDTQYF. CDR3 nucleotides: TGTGCCAGCAGCCTCCCCCCCCCGGGACAGGGGGCAGGAGATACGCAGTATTTT.

The chain recombines TRBV7-9 with TRBJ1-1; D not certain. Between the trimmed V and J ends, which lost 8 bases and 7 bases, there was a span of 5 bases. Germline values: CDR1 SEHNR, CDR2 FQNEAQ (reference sequence). The CDR3 consists of 9 residues. The CDR3 here is CASGYEAFF. For the CDR3, the DNA is TGTGCCAGCGGATATGAAGCTTTCTTT.

There are a few counts of this clone. V gene TRBV9 combines with J gene TRBJ2-5; no firm D call. The V gene lost 4 bases and the J gene lost 5 bases, with 12 bases spanning the gap. Germline-derived CDR1 and CDR2 are SGDLS and YYNGEE. There are 13 residues in the CDR3. For the CDR3, the DNA is TGTGCCAGCAGCCCCAAGCTCTGGGAGACCCAGTACTTC. This sequence encodes CASSPKLWETQYF. The whole variable domain, remainder taken from reference TRBV9 and TRBJ2-5, is DSGVTQTPKHLITATGQRVTLRCSPRSGDLSVYWYQQSLDQGLQFLIQYYNGEERAKGNILERFSAQQFPDLHSELNLSSLELGDSALYFCASSPKLWETQYFGPGTRLLVL.

The chain couples TRBV5-5 to TRBJ2-1, with 11 bases aligning to TRBD2. This CDR3 is 16 amino acids long. Per the germline V gene, CDR1 is SGHKS and CDR2 is YYEKEE (reference sequence). The V gene end was trimmed by 1 base and the J gene end by 7 bases; junction bases not matched to a gene: 7. The CDR3 region is CASSLIARTSGNEQFF. CDR3 nucleotides: TGTGCCAGCAGCTTGATTGCTAGGACTAGCGGGAATGAGCAGTTCTTC. The entire variable domain, with the rest obtained from reference TRBV5-5 and TRBJ2-1, is as follows: DAGVTQSPTHLIKTRGQQVTLRCSPISGHKSVSWYQQVLGQGPQFIFQYYEKEERGRGNFPDRFSARQFPNYSSELNVNALLLGDSALYLCASSLIARTSGNEQFFGPGTRLTVL.

The V and J genes are TRBV7-9 and TRBJ1-1, with D hard to call. V lost 4 bases and J 2 bases, leaving 11 bases between the germline ends. Per germline, CDR1 SEHNR and CDR2 FQNEAQ (reference sequence). The CDR3 has 14 residues. In DNA, the CDR3 is TGTGCCAGCAGCTATAGTGGTCCAAACACTGAAGCTTTCTTT. Amino acids: CASSYSGPNTEAFF. The variable domain in full, with the rest retrieved from reference TRBV7-9 and TRBJ1-1, is DTGVSQNPRHKITKRGQNVTFRCDPISEHNRLYWYRQTLGQGPEFLTYFQNEAQLEKSRLLSDRFSAERPKGSFSTLEIQRTEQGDSAMYLCASSYSGPNTEAFFGQGTRLTVV.

Concerning this clone itself: With a much larger clone just one base away, this may be a read error. The identical CDR3 is also encoded by other nucleotide sequences in the sample. The chain carries TRBV28 and TRBJ1-1; D not certain. Trimming removed 1 base from V and 3 bases from J, with 0 bases in between. The CDR3 has 11 amino acids. Germline CDR1 and CDR2: MDHEN and SYDVKM. The CDR3 loop reads CASSLYTEAFF. For the CDR3, the DNA is TGTGCCAGCAGTTTATACACTGAAGCTTTCTTT.

V usage is TRBV29-1 and J usage is TRBJ1-2; the D gene is possibly TRBD1 (6 bases). From germline, CDR1 is SQVTM and CDR2 ANQGSEA. Between the trimmed V and J ends, which lost 0 bases and 8 bases, there was a span of 13 bases. The CDR3 has 13 residues. CDR3 residues: CSVEDRGAQGYTF. CDR3 bases: TGCAGCGTTGAAGATCGGGGGGCGCAAGGCTACACCTTC.

This chain joins TRBV5-4 and TRBJ2-1; D unclear. This CDR3 region has 12 residues. Trimming shortened V by 2 bases and J by 9 bases, and 9 bases separated the two germline ends. Germline-derived CDR1 and CDR2 are SGHNT and YYREEE (reference sequence). The CDR3 coding sequence is TGTGCCAGCAGCTTAGAGGCCCGTGAGCAGTTCTTC. It specifies CASSLEAREQFF.

The chain recombines TRBV7-9 with TRBJ2-7, with D hard to call. V was shortened by 9 bases and J by 4 bases, with 7 bases between the two germline ends. The CDR3 length is 10 residues. CDR1 is SEHNR, CDR2 FQNEAQ, per germline (reference sequence). The CDR3 DNA sequence: TGTGCCAGTTCACCTTACGAGCAGTACTTC. Translating it yields CASSPYEQYF.

The rearrangement uses TRBV14 and TRBJ2-4; TRBD2 might be the D (6 bases). The germline gives CDR1 SGHDN, CDR2 FVKESK. V was cut by 4 bases and J by 8 bases, with 12 bases left in between. CDR3 length equals 13 residues. The CDR3 DNA sequence: TGTGCCAGCAGCCCGGGACTGGGGGACATTCAGTACTTC. Amino acid sequence: CASSPGLGDIQYF.

This clone showed up just a few times. This chain links TRBV5-1 with TRBJ1-2; TRBD1 agrees at 8 bases. The CDR3 spans 14 residues. Germline-derived CDR1 and CDR2 are SGHRS and YFSETQ. Germline trimming cut 4 bases from V and 3 bases from J; bases unmatched to any gene: 5. As DNA, the CDR3 is TGCGCCAGCAGCCCGACAGGGGTCTACTATGGCTACACCTTC. Translating gives CASSPTGVYYGYTF. Using reference TRBV5-1 and TRBJ1-2 for the parts outside the CDR3, the full variable domain is KAGVTQTPRYLIKTRGQQVTLSCSPISGHRSVSWYQQTPGQGLQFLFEYFSETQRNKGNFPGRFSGRQFSNSRSEMNVSTLELGDSALYLCASSPTGVYYGYTFGSGTRLTVV.

V and J are TRBV27 and TRBJ2-7; 10 bases are a match to TRBD2. CDR1 and CDR2 (germline): MNHEY, SMNVEV (reference sequence). V shed 8 bases, J shed 0 bases, and the junction held 22 bases outside the gene matches. The CDR3 is 20 residues long. The CDR3, as DNA: TGTGCCAGCCCTCAACGAAGGAGGAGCGGACTAGCGGTGAGCTCCTACGAGCAGTACTTC. As protein: CASPQRRRSGLAVSSYEQYF.

The CDR3 region is CASRTGTVTNEKLFF. In DNA form, the CDR3 reads TGTGCCAGCAGGACCGGGACGGTTACTAATGAAAAACTGTTTTTT. This rearrangement joins TRBV2 to TRBJ1-4, with TRBD1 as a possible D gene (5 bases). Between the trimmed V and J ends, which lost 6 bases and 2 bases, there was a span of 13 bases. CDR1 and CDR2 from the germline V gene are SNHLY and FYNNEI. The CDR3 runs 15 residues. The whole variable domain, filled in from reference TRBV2 and TRBJ1-4, reads EPEVTQTPSHQVTQMGQEVILRCVPISNHLYFYWYRQILGQKVEFLVSFYNNEISEKSEIFDDQFSVERPDGSNFTLKIRSTKLEDSAMYFCASRTGTVTNEKLFFGSGTQLSVL.

The chain carries TRBV29-1 and TRBJ2-7, with 7 positions matching TRBD1. With 1 base clipped from V and 6 bases from J, the junction kept 9 bases outside the gene matches. Germline CDR1 SQVTM, CDR2 ANQGSEA. The CDR3 has 14 residues. CDR3: CSVEGYRGRGEQYF. The CDR3 region has the DNA TGCAGCGTTGAAGGGTATAGGGGGCGCGGCGAGCAGTACTTC.

This sequence joins TRBV27 and TRBJ2-2; weak D call: TRBD1 (5 bases). V lost 5 bases, J lost 8 bases, and 12 bases lay in between. In germline, CDR1 is MNHEY, CDR2 SMNVEV (reference sequence). The CDR3 loop spans 13 amino acids. The CDR3 DNA follows: TGTGCCAGCAGTCCCAGTGGGGCAGGGGAGCTGTTTTTT. Protein sequence: CASSPSGAGELFF.